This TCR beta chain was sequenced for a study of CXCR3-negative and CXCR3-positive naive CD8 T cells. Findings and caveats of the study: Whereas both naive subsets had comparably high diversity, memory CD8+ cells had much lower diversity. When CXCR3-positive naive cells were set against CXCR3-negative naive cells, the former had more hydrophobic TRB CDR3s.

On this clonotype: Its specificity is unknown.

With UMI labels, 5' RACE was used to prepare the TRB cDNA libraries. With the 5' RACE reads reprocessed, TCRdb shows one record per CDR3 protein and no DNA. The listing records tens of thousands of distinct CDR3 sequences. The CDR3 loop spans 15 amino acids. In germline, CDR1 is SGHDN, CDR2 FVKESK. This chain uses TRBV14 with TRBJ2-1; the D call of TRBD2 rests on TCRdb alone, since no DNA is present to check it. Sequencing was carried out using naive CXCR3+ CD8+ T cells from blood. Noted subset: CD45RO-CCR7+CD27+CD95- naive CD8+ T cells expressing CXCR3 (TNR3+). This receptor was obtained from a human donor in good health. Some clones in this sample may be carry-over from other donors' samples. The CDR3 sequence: CASSRRGLRRNEQFF.